Below are 12 T cell receptor beta chains sequenced from a single sample in a study of blood T cell repertoires in COVID-19. Libraries were prepared by immunoSEQ multiplex PCR; TCRdb keeps only in-frame clonotypes and omits some of them. The sample includes 210,000 or so clones, 84% of them seen just once. Sequenced material: peripheral blood. These TCRs come from an elderly woman with COVID-19, enrolled during active disease.

The V and J genes are TRBV9 and TRBJ1-5; D remains ambiguous. Germline V gene sequence: CDR1 SGDLS, CDR2 YYNGEE. This CDR3 region has 14 residues. Trimming stripped 4 bases from V and 2 bases from J, with 10 bases between. This CDR3 reads CASSPGIGNQPQHF. In nucleotides, the CDR3 is TGTGCCAGCAGCCCGGGGATCGGCAATCAGCCCCAGCATTTT.

CDR3 DNA sequence: TGCGCCAGCACCGGGACTTTCGGGGATGAGCAGTTCTTC. This translates into CASTGTFGDEQFF. This chain connects TRBV4-1 to TRBJ2-1; possibly TRBD2 for D (6 bases). Germline V gives CDR1 MGHRA, CDR2 YSYEKL. V lost 7 bases, J lost 8 bases, and 15 bases lay in between. The CDR3 runs to 13 residues.

In DNA, the CDR3 is TGTGCCAGCAGCCAAGCCTACAGGGCAGGAGAGACCCAGTACTTC. Protein sequence: CASSQAYRAGETQYF. The chain employs TRBV4-2 and TRBJ2-5, with a possible D match to TRBD1 (6 bases). This CDR3 comprises 15 residues. The V end was cut by 1 base, the J end by 4 bases, with 13 bases between. CDR1 and CDR2 (germline): LGHNA, YNFKEQ.

Only a few counts were recorded for this clone. The V gene is TRBV29-1, the J gene TRBJ2-7; 7 nucleotides align to TRBD2. Germline trimming cut 2 bases from V and 0 bases from J; bases unmatched to any gene: 1. The CDR3 is 13 amino acids. CDR1 is SQVTM and CDR2 is ANQGSEA in the germline V gene. The CDR3, as DNA: TGCAGCGTTGAAACTAGCGTCTCCTACGAGCAGTACTTC. Its protein is CSVETSVSYEQYF.

V and J are TRBV7-3 and TRBJ2-1; 7 bases agree with TRBD2. Unmatched junction bases numbered 2, after V lost 0 bases and J lost 3 bases. Germline lookup yields CDR1 SGHTA and CDR2 FQGTGA. This CDR3 has 15 residues. The CDR3 DNA sequence: TGTGCCAGCAGCTTAACCGCTAGCGGCTACAATGAGCAGTTCTTC. Amino acid sequence: CASSLTASGYNEQFF.

This sequence joins TRBV6-5 and TRBJ1-3; D not resolved. Trimming shortened V by 8 bases and J by 3 bases, and 14 bases separated the two germline ends. The CDR3 length is 14 residues. Germline V lookup: CDR1 MNHEY, CDR2 SVGAGI. The CDR3 DNA reads TGTGCCAGCCACACCGGAGGGAGTGGAAACACCATATATTTT. Its translation: CASHTGGSGNTIYF.

This chain joins TRBV7-9 and TRBJ1-1, with D uncertain. Trimming removed 5 bases from V and 1 base from J, with 14 bases in between. Germline V gene data show CDR1 as SEHNR and CDR2 as FQNEAQ (reference sequence). CDR3 length equals 15 residues. This CDR3 reads CASSSPTEGNTEAFF. CDR3 sequence (DNA): TGTGCCAGCAGCAGCCCAACGGAGGGGAACACTGAAGCTTTCTTT.

The V call is TRBV29-1, the J call TRBJ1-1; 8 nucleotides align to TRBD1. This CDR3 contains 13 residues. V gave up 6 bases and J gave up 1 base; unmatched junction bases: 4. Germline loops: CDR1 SQVTM, CDR2 ANQGSEA. The CDR3 nucleotides read TGCAGCGTGCGAACAGGGGGGAACACTGAAGCTTTCTTT. This encodes CSVRTGGNTEAFF.

The chain links TRBV25-1 to TRBJ2-5; D possibly corresponds to TRBD2 (7 bases). From germline, CDR1 is MGHDK and CDR2 SYGVNS. The CDR3 has 14 amino acids. The germline V and J ends were trimmed by 10 bases and 5 bases, with 20 bases remaining between them. CDR3 protein: CATQRGGAGETQYF. Here the CDR3 DNA reads TGTGCCACCCAGAGGGGGGGGGCCGGGGAGACCCAGTACTTC.

The chain joins TRBV11-2 to TRBJ2-3, with D tentatively TRBD2 (7 bases). Germline CDR1 SGHAT, CDR2 FQNNGV. V was trimmed by 1 base and J by 6 bases, leaving 11 bases between them. The CDR3 runs 14 residues. In nucleotides, the CDR3 is TGTGCCAGCAGCTTAGGTGGGGGGGCTGATACGCAGTATTTT. It is translated as CASSLGGGADTQYF.

V gene TRBV19 combines with J gene TRBJ2-1; 7 positions match TRBD2. Germline V gives CDR1 LNHDA, CDR2 SQIVND (reference sequence). Trimming at V came to 6 bases and at J to 8 bases, leaving 13 bases not matched to a gene. The CDR3 spans 15 residues. The CDR3 nucleotides are TGTGCCAGTAGCCGCGGACTAGGCTTATCGGATGAGCAGTTCTTC. Protein: CASSRGLGLSDEQFF.

The chain has TRBV6-1 and TRBJ2-1; D uncertain. Per germline, CDR1 MNHNS and CDR2 SASEGT. The CDR3 consists of 12 residues. V dropped 2 bases and J dropped 8 bases, with 7 bases sitting between them. In DNA form, the CDR3 reads TGTGCCAGCAGTGAAATGAGTTATGAGCAGTTCTTC. Its translation is CASSEMSYEQFF.